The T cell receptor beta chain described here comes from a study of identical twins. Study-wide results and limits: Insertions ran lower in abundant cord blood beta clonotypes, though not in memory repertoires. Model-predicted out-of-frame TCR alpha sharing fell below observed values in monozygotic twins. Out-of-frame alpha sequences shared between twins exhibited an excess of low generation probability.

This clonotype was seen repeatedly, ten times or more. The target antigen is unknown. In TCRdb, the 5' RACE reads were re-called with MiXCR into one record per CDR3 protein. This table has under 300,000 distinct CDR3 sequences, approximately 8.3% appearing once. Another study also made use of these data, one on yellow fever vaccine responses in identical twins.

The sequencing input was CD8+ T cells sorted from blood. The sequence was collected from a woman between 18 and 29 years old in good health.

The CDR3 sequence is CAISERLAVYTGELFF. The CDR3 nucleotides read TGTGCCATCAGTGAAAGGCTAGCGGTATACACCGGGGAGCTGTTTTTT. This chain connects TRBV10-3 to TRBJ2-2; TRBD2 matches 7 bases. The germline CDR1 and CDR2 sequences are ENHRY and SYGVKD. The CDR3 has 16 residues. With V trimmed by 3 bases and J by 3 bases, 7 bases remained unmatched.